This T cell receptor (beta chain) stems from a study of blood T cells in healthy people across ages (dated by TCRdb to between 2014 and 2016). About the full investigation: Template switching captured roughly one uniquely barcoded TCR beta cDNA molecule per two T cells in model experiments. To avoid experimental bias, donors of different ages were randomly spread across the sequencing lanes. Donors were grouped into four age groups: young (average roughly 15 years), middle-aged (approximately 41), aged (over 55) and long-lived (about 90). Using the same blood draw, the study looked at two additional independent replicas of 1 million unique cDNA reads for two donors, one aged 18 to 30 and the other aged 80 or older. Age-related changes in TCR beta repertoire diversity were measured in the study by deep sequencing normalized with unique cDNA molecular identifiers. General findings and caveats noted by the study authors: Observed TCR beta diversity per million T cells fell roughly linearly with age, and a significant reduction was already apparent by age around 39. Conclusive comparison of naive and antigen-experienced compartments was prevented by the profiling of bulk unsorted PBMCs. The CMV infection status of donors was not known, potentially confounding age-related changes in expanded clonotypes. There was a strong correlation between observed TCR beta diversity and the percentage of naive T cells measured by flow cytometry. Total diversity estimates from one million sequenced T cells were considered lower bounds and underestimates. Compared with the aged group, the long-lived group had more naive CD4+ T cells, fewer expanded clones and increased TCR diversity, a pattern suggesting age selection.

V and J are trimmed by 2 bases and 5 bases, and the gene matches miss 5 bases of the junction. CDR1 and CDR2 are drawn from the germline V gene: SGDLS, YYNGEE. From its cysteine to its phenylalanine, the CDR3 spans 14 amino acids. Here the CDR3 DNA is all that survives: 42 bases in frame from base 1. Systemically healthy Caucasian individuals from Russia, some 36 in total and aged about 6 to 100 years, were included as donors. Around 10 milliliters of peripheral blood were collected from each donor into EDTA-treated Vacutainer tubes. Ficoll-Paque density-gradient centrifugation was used to isolate PBMCs, with at least 7 million obtained per sample. Total RNA, at least 6 micrograms per sample, was extracted from PBMCs with Trizol reagent. For every donor, flow cytometry on a PBMC aliquot measured the percentage of naive CD45RAhigh/CD27high T cells. This clonotype was detected many times. Its antigen is currently not known. Qualities for individual bases were not recorded, and no much larger clone is one base off.

Receptors were amplified or captured by 5' RACE. Sequenced on an Illumina HiSeq 2500. A second PCR of roughly 7 to 11 cycles was performed with a sample-barcoded 5' primer and a J-beta primer mix. Each TCR beta cDNA molecule received a unique molecular identifier from a template-switch 5' adaptor carrying 12 random nucleotides. Each sample yielded at least 2.5 million CDR3-containing paired-end reads. All of the RNA was converted into first-strand cDNA using the Mint cDNA synthesis kit, with a TRBC-specific oligonucleotide serving as the primer. After uracil-DNA glycosylase treatment, a first 18-cycle PCR used universal primers M1SS and BC2_uni_R on all cDNA. The paper's processing steps were these. For normalization, 1 million high-quality reads, each with a distinct molecular identifier, were randomly selected from each sample. Reads with shared molecular identifiers were discarded instead of being binned into consensus sequences. CDR3 identification, clonotype clustering and error correction used MiTCR with a Q25 quality threshold and the strictest error-elimination algorithm. Lower-bound total TCR beta diversity was estimated with a nonparametric unseen species model using Euler transformation. Starting from the raw public reads, TCRdb applied fastp trimming at Q25, assembled clones with MiXCR and retained in-frame beta chains. Every CDR3 protein is listed once, alongside the most common genes and DNA of its rows. The V and J calls were determined by TCRdb, not by the authors. The sample table lists hundreds of thousands of distinct CDR3 sequences, under 65% of them with a count of one. The ten biggest clones cover less than 15% of the sample.

The specimen sequenced was blood. The V and J genes are TRBV9 and TRBJ1-2; 8 bases in the middle match TRBD1. This receptor was identified in an elderly woman in good health. The DNA sequence follows: TGTGCCAGCAGCGTGACCCAGGGGGCTTATGGCTACACCTTC. This gives the protein CASSVTQGAYGYTF.